Each of the 16 T cell receptor beta chains below was sequenced from the same sample in a study of neurological immune-mediated disorders. MiXCR, run by TCRdb on the 5' RACE reads, gives a single entry per CDR3 protein. The data hold about 52,000 distinct CDR3 sequences, with approximately 3.8% observed a single time. The specimen sequenced was PBMCs. The source of these receptors is a man aged 25 to 45 with multiple sclerosis.

This clonotype has at least ten counts. This sequence joins TRBV28 and TRBJ2-5, with 11 positions matching TRBD2. Germline V lookup: CDR1 MDHEN, CDR2 SYDVKM. The junction had 2 bases not matched to a gene; V was cut back by 6 bases and J by 2 bases. The CDR3 runs 14 residues. The CDR3: CASRTSGRQETQYF. The CDR3 DNA follows: TGTGCCAGCAGAACTAGCGGGAGACAAGAGACCCAGTACTTC. Filled out from reference TRBV28 and TRBJ2-5, the complete variable domain reads DVKVTQSSRYLVKRTGEKVFLECVQDMDHENMFWYRQDPGLGLRLIYFSYDVKMKEKGDIPEGYSVSREKKERFSLILESASTNQTSMYLCASRTSGRQETQYFGPGTRLLVL.

This clonotype was observed at least ten times. The rearrangement links TRBV4-1 to TRBJ1-2; TRBD1 matches at 9 bases. CDR3 size: 14 residues. J gave up 13 bases and V 0 bases, and 9 bases lay outside the gene matches. In germline, CDR1 is MGHRA, CDR2 YSYEKL. This CDR3 reads CASSQDGATGGGTF. DNA for the CDR3: TGCGCCAGCAGCCAAGATGGGGCGACAGGGGGAGGCACCTTC.

This clonotype was seen many times. CDR3 in amino acids: CASSLTSGTGGELFF. The CDR3 DNA is TGTGCCAGCAGCCTAACTAGCGGTACGGGCGGGGAGCTGTTTTTT. The chain combines TRBV7-9 with TRBJ2-2; TRBD2 matches 8 bases. This CDR3 has 15 amino acids. CDR1 SEHNR and CDR2 FQNEAQ come from the germline V gene (reference sequence). V gave up 5 bases and J gave up 7 bases; unmatched junction bases: 9.

This clonotype was counted ten times or more. V and J are TRBV11-2 and TRBJ2-1; D unresolved. CDR3 size: 14 residues. CDR1 and CDR2 from the germline V gene are SGHAT and FQNNGV. V was cut by 2 bases and J by 4 bases, with 9 bases left in between. In nucleotides, the CDR3 is TGTGCCAGCAGCTTACTTTGGGAATACAATGAGCAGTTCTTC. It codes for CASSLLWEYNEQFF.

Turning to this clonotype: This CDR3 is missing its conserved last phenylalanine or tryptophan, likely due to a read error. V usage is TRBV12-3 or TRBV12-4 and J usage is TRBJ2-5; D gene uncertain. V lost 6 bases to trimming and J lost 1 base, with 15 bases between them. CDR3 length equals 15 residues. CDR3 amino acids: CASSRISGPQETQYN. The CDR3 coding sequence is TGTGCCAGCAGCCGGATAAGTGGGCCCCAAGAGACCCAGTACAAC.

This clonotype has a count of ten or more. The V call is TRBV28, the J call TRBJ2-1, with D perhaps TRBD2 (6 bases). Per the germline V gene, CDR1 is MDHEN and CDR2 is SYDVKM. The CDR3 is made up of 15 amino acids. Trimming pared 3 bases from V and 5 bases from J, leaving 14 bases between. The CDR3 region is CASSFPGTRHNEQFF. The CDR3, as DNA: TGTGCCAGCAGTTTTCCAGGGACTCGTCACAATGAGCAGTTCTTC.

In its sample, this clonotype was seen many times. This sequence joins TRBV20-1 and TRBJ1-1; weak D call: TRBD1 (5 bases). The CDR3 sequence is 15 residues long. CDR1 is DFQATT and CDR2 is SNEGSKA in the germline V gene (reference sequence). Trimming removed 4 bases from V and 2 bases from J, with 17 bases in between. CDR3 amino acids: CSAKVPRDPNTEAFF. The CDR3 DNA follows: TGCAGTGCTAAGGTCCCCAGGGACCCTAACACTGAAGCTTTCTTT.

This clonotype occurred many times. The genes are TRBV7-3 and TRBJ2-1; 14 bases are a match to TRBD2. Per the germline V gene, CDR1 is SGHTA and CDR2 is FQGTGA. The CDR3 is 16 residues long. V shed 4 bases, J shed 5 bases, and the junction held 4 bases outside the gene matches. CDR3: CASSSGLAGGHNEQFF. The CDR3 coding sequence is TGTGCCAGCAGCTCAGGACTAGCGGGAGGCCACAATGAGCAGTTCTTC. The whole variable domain, remainder taken from reference TRBV7-3 and TRBJ2-1, is GAGVSQTPSNKVTEKGKYVELRCDPISGHTALYWYRQSLGQGPEFLIYFQGTGAADDSGLPNDRFFAVRPEGSVSTLKIQRTERGDSAVYLCASSSGLAGGHNEQFFGPGTRLTVL.

This clonotype was recorded many times. The V gene is TRBV5-1, the J gene TRBJ2-1, with D tentatively TRBD1 or TRBD2 (5 bases each). Looked up from germline, CDR1 is SGHRS and CDR2 is YFSETQ. The CDR3 length is 17 residues. Trimming cost V 0 bases and J 7 bases, with 20 bases left between them. The CDR3 bases are TGCGCCAGCAGCTTGGAGTCCAGAAGAGGGGCATCGAATGAGCAGTTCTTC. It is translated as CASSLESRRGASNEQFF.

The sample holds many counts of this clonotype. The chain has TRBV4-1 and TRBJ2-5, with TRBD2 matching over 15 bases. V lost 4 bases to trimming and J lost 2 bases; unmatched junction nucleotides: 14. CDR1 is MGHRA and CDR2 is YSYEKL in the germline V gene. CDR3 size: 20 residues. CDR3 residues: CASSPRLPGLAGGLQETQYF. As DNA, the CDR3 is TGCGCCAGCAGCCCTCGACTACCTGGACTAGCGGGGGGGCTGCAAGAGACCCAGTACTTC.

This clonotype has a count of ten or more. The chain links TRBV12-3 or TRBV12-4 to TRBJ2-3; D is possibly TRBD2 (6 bases). Trimming took 2 bases from V and 4 from J, leaving 13 bases between them. The CDR3 length is 15 residues. The CDR3: CASSLMGLVPDTQYF. The CDR3 region has the DNA TGTGCCAGCAGTTTAATGGGACTTGTCCCAGATACGCAGTATTTT.

In this sample, this clonotype turned up many times. The gene calls are TRBV9 and TRBJ2-1; perhaps TRBD2 as D (6 bases). Germline loops: CDR1 SGDLS, CDR2 YYNGEE. The CDR3 is made up of 13 amino acids. V shed 3 bases and J shed 5 bases, with 9 bases lying between them. In nucleotides, the CDR3 is TGTGCCAGCAGCGGGGACTGGGACAATGAGCAGTTCTTC. Translation: CASSGDWDNEQFF.

In its sample, this clonotype was seen many times. For the CDR3, the DNA is TGCAGTGCTAGTAAGCGGGAGGTCCTCAATGAGCAGTTCTTC. Translation: CSASKREVLNEQFF. This rearrangement joins TRBV20-1 to TRBJ2-1, with 9 nucleotides matching TRBD2. The ends lost 3 bases at V and 6 bases at J; junction bases unmatched: 6. The CDR3 has 14 residues. The V gene's germline CDR1 is DFQATT and CDR2 SNEGSKA (reference sequence).

This clonotype was observed a few times. Being one base from a much bigger clone, this may be a read error. The genes are TRBV7-6 and TRBJ1-1; weak D call: TRBD1 (5 bases). V dropped 5 bases and J dropped 4 bases, with 17 bases sitting between them. The CDR3 is made up of 15 amino acids. Per the germline V gene, CDR1 is SGHVS and CDR2 is FNYEAQ. CDR3 sequence (DNA): TGTGCCAGCAGCAATCGTACAGGTACCAGCACTGAAGCTTTCTTT. This sequence encodes CASSNRTGTSTEAFF.

In its sample, this clonotype was seen many times. This chain's CDR3 is CASSPRRQNTEAFF. CDR3 DNA sequence: TGTGCCAGCAGCCCTCGACGGCAGAACACTGAAGCTTTCTTT. The chain joins TRBV7-9 to TRBJ1-1; no reliable D call. The germline V and J ends were trimmed by 5 bases and 1 base, with 11 bases remaining between them. This CDR3 comprises 14 residues. CDR1 and CDR2 (germline): SEHNR, FQNEAQ (reference sequence). The variable domain in full, with the rest retrieved from reference TRBV7-9 and TRBJ1-1, is DTGVSQNPRHKITKRGQNVTFRCDPISEHNRLYWYRQTLGQGPEFLTYFQNEAQLEKSRLLSDRFSAERPKGSFSTLEIQRTEQGDSAMYLCASSPRRQNTEAFFGQGTRLTVV.

This clonotype was seen repeatedly, ten times or more. This CDR3 is CASIWTGGYRGNQPQHF. CDR3 coding DNA: TGTGCCAGCATCTGGACGGGTGGGTATCGGGGCAATCAGCCCCAGCATTTT. The chain joins TRBV21-1 to TRBJ1-5. TRBV21-1 is a pseudogene locus. This CDR3 spans 17 amino acids.